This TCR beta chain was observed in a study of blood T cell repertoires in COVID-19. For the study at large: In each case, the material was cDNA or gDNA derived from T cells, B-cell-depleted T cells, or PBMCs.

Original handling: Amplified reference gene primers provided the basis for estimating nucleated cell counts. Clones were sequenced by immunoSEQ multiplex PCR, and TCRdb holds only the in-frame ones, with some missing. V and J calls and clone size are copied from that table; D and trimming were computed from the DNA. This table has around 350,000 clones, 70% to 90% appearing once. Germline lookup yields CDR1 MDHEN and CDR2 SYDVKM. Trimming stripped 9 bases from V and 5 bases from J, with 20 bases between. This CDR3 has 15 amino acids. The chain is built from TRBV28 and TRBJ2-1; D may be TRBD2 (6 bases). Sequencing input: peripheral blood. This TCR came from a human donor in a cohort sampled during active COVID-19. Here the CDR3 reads CASFPSGGGNNEQFF. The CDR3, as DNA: TGTGCCAGTTTTCCTTCTGGGGGAGGAAACAATGAGCAGTTCTTC.